The present TCR beta chain was sequenced within a study of blood T cell repertoires in COVID-19. As handled by the study authors: Estimation of nucleated cell counts relied on the amplification of reference gene primers. This table comes from immunoSEQ multiplex PCR, and its TCRdb copy is limited to in-frame clones, with some not included. V, J and clone size are those of that table, while D and trimming were read from the DNA. The table shows approximately 140,000 clones, with approximately 84% occurring only once. Germline CDR1 reads SGHRS; CDR2 reads YFSETQ. Trimming took 2 bases from V and 1 from J, leaving 14 bases between them. This CDR3 has 16 amino acids.

The sequenced sample was peripheral blood. The sequence was obtained from a man between 65 and 85 years old with acute or convalescent COVID-19. The chain carries TRBV5-1 and TRBJ2-3, with D possibly TRBD1 on 6 matching bases. This chain's CDR3 is CASSLLGGSGTDTQYF. In DNA, the CDR3 is TGCGCCAGCAGCTTACTAGGGGGTAGCGGCACAGATACGCAGTATTTT.